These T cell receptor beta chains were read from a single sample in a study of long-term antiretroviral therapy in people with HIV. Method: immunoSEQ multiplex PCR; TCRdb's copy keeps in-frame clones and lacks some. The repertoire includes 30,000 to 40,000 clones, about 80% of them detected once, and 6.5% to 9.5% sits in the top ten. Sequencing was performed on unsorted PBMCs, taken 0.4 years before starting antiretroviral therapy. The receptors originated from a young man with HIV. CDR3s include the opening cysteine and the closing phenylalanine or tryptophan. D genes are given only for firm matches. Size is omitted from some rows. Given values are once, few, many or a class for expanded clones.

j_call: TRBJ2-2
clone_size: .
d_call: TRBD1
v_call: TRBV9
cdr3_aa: CASRDGTGTGELFF
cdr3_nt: TGTGCCAGCAGAGACGGGACAGGGACCGGGGAGCTGTTTTTT

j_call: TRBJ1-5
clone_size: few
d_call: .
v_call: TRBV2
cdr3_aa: CASSEAHNQPQHF
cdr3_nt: TGTGCCAGCAGTGAAGCACACAATCAGCCCCAGCATTTT

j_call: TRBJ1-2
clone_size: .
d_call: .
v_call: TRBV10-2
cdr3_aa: CASSRDFNYGYTF
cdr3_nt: TGCGCCAGCAGCCGGGACTTTAACTATGGCTACACCTTC

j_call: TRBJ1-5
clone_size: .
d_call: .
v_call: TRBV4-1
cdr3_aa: CASSPRPRVRSSNQPQHF
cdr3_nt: TGCGCCAGCAGCCCCCGGCCCAGGGTAAGGAGTAGCAATCAGCCCCAGCATTTT

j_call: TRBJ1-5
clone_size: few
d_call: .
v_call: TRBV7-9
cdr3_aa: CASSLAQADQPQHF
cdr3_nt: TGTGCCAGCAGCTTAGCACAGGCAGATCAGCCCCAGCATTTT

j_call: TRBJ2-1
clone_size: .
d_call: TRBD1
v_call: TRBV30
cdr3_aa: CASQGVNEQFF
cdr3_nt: TGTGCCTCCCAGGGGGTCAATGAGCAGTTCTTC

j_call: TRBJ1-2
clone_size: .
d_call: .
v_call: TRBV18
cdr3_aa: CASSPTRGYYGYTF
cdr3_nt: TGTGCCAGCTCACCAACCCGAGGGTACTATGGCTACACCTTC

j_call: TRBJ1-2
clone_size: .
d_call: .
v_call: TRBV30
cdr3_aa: CACLLGGYTF
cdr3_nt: TGTGCCTGCCTGTTAGGGGGCTACACCTTC

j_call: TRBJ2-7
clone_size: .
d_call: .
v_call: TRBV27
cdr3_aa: CASSLNRDEQYF
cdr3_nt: TGTGCCAGCAGCCTGAACAGGGACGAGCAGTACTTC

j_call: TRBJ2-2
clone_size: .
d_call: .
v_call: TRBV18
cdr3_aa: CASSPSTVTGELFF
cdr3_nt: TGTGCCAGCTCACCCTCGACAGTCACCGGGGAGCTGTTTTTT

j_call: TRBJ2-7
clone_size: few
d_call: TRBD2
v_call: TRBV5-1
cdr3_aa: CASSLSGGSYEQYF
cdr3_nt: TGCGCCAGCAGCTTGTCGGGGGGTTCCTACGAGCAGTACTTC

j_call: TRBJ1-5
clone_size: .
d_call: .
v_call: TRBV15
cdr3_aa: CATSRDVTGNQPQHF
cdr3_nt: TGTGCCACCAGCAGAGATGTGACAGGCAATCAGCCCCAGCATTTT

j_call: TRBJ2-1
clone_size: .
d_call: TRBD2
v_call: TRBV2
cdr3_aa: CASSELGGGYNEQFF
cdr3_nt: TGTGCCAGCAGTGAATTGGGGGGGGGATACAATGAGCAGTTCTTC

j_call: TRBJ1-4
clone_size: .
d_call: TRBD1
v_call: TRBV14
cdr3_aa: CASRGTGNEKLFF
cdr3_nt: TGTGCCAGCAGGGGGACAGGGAATGAAAAACTGTTTTTT

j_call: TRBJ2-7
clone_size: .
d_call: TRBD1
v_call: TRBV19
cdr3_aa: CASFGQGPYEQYF
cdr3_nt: TGTGCCAGTTTCGGACAGGGCCCCTACGAGCAGTACTTC

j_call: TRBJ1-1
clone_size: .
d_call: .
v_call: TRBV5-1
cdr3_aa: CASSRIPGRDTEAFF
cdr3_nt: TGCGCCAGCAGCCGAATTCCAGGGCGTGACACTGAAGCTTTCTTT

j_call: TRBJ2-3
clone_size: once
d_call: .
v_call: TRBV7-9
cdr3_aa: CASSSAGAPSTDTQYF
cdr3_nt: TGTGCCAGCAGCTCGGCGGGGGCCCCTAGCACAGATACGCAGTATTTT

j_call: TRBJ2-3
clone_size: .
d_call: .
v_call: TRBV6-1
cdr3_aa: CASKLTSTDTQYF
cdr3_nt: TGTGCCAGCAAGCTAACTAGCACAGATACGCAGTATTTT

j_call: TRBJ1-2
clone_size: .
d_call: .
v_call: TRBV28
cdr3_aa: CASSIGLALGYTF
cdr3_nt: TGTGCCAGCAGCATAGGGCTGGCTCTCGGCTACACCTTC

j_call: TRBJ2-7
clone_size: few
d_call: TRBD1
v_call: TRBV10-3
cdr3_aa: CAIKAPGQGDHSYEQYF
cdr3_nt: TGTGCCATCAAGGCGCCGGGACAGGGAGATCACTCCTACGAGCAGTACTTC

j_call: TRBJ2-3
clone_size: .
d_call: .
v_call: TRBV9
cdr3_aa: CASSVGGGASSTDTQYF
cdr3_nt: TGTGCCAGCAGCGTAGGTGGGGGGGCTTCAAGCACAGATACGCAGTATTTT

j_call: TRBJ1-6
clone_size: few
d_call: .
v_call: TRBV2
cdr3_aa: CASSFVGERNSPLHF
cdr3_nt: TGTGCCAGCAGCTTCGTTGGGGAGCGGAATTCACCCCTCCACTTT

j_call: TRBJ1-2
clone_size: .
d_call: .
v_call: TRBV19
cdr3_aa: CASRAERKSNYGYTF
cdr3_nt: TGTGCCAGCAGAGCTGAGAGAAAATCTAACTATGGCTACACCTTC

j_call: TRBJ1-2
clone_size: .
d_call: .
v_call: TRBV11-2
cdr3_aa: CASSLAANRVGYTF
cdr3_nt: TGTGCCAGCAGCTTAGCCGCCAACAGGGTGGGCTACACCTTC

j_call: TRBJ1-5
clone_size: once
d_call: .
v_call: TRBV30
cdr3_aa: CAWSEGLTSNQPQHF
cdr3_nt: TGTGCCTGGAGTGAAGGGTTAACGAGCAATCAGCCCCAGCATTTT

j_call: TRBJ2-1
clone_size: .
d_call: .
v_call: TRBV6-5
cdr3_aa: CASSYGGEQFF
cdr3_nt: TGTGCCAGCAGTTATGGGGGTGAGCAGTTCTTC

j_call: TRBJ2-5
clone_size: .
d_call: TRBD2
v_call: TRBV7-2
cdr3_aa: CASRNWGLAGGETQYF
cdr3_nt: TGTGCCAGCAGGAACTGGGGACTAGCGGGAGGAGAGACCCAGTACTTC

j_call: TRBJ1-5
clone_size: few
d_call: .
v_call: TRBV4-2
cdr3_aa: CASSQGGPSNQPQHF
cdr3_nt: TGTGCCAGCAGCCAAGGGGGCCCTAGCAATCAGCCCCAGCATTTT

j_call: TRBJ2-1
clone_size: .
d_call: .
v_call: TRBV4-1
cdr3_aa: CASSQAVSLGHEQFF
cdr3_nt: TGCGCCAGCAGCCAAGCGGTATCTTTGGGCCATGAGCAGTTCTTC

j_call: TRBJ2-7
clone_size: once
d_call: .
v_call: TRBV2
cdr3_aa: CASRIGPDYDEQYF
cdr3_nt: TGTGCCAGCAGAATAGGACCCGACTACGACGAGCAGTACTTC

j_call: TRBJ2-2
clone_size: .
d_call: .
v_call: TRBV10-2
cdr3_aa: CASATSPVAGELFF
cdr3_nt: TGCGCCAGCGCTACTAGTCCGGTAGCCGGGGAGCTGTTTTTT

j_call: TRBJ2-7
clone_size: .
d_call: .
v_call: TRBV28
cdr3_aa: CASRSRIPVDEQYF
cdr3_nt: TGTGCCAGCAGATCTCGTATCCCTGTCGACGAGCAGTACTTC

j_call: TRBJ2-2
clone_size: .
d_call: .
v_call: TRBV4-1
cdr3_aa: CASSQVDLGFTGELFF
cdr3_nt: TGCGCCAGCAGCCAAGTTGATTTAGGGTTCACCGGGGAGCTGTTTTTT

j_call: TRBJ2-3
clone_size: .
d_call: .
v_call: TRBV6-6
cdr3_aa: CASSYRGSSSTDTQYF
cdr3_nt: TGTGCCAGCAGTTACCGGGGGTCTTCTAGCACAGATACGCAGTATTTT

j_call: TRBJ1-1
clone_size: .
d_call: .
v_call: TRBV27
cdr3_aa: CASSPDSTIEAFF
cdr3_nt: TGTGCCAGCAGTCCTGACAGTACAATTGAAGCTTTCTTT